The source of this T cell receptor (beta chain) is a study of T-cell memory formation after mild COVID-19. Study findings and constraints: Contracting CD4+ clones lay largely in CM and EM, with CD8+ ones residing in EMRA. Memory sampled before infection contained some responding clones, suggesting cross-reactive memory joined. A balance of CD4 and CD8 characterized clones contracting day 15 to 85, whereas later expanders leaned CD4+.

This clonotype was detected only a few times. Its cognate antigen is unknown. The CDR3 is 15 amino acids. Per the germline V gene, CDR1 is SGHTA and CDR2 is FQGNSA. Trimming pared 0 bases from V and 4 bases from J, leaving 9 bases between. TCRdb analysed the 5' RACE reads with MiXCR anew, one entry per CDR3 protein. The sample has about 320,000 distinct CDR3 sequences, 14% seen once. The chain combines TRBV7-2 with TRBJ1-4, with D possibly being TRBD1 (6 bases). Sample: PBMCs or a T cell subset sorted from them (not recorded which). This sequence originates from a man aged 18 to 29 who had mild COVID-19 (a few samples of this study predate the infection). Cell type and time point are not known. The CDR3 here is CASSLATGINEKLFF. Written as DNA, the CDR3 is TGTGCCAGCAGCTTAGCGACAGGCATTAATGAAAAACTGTTTTTT.